Detailed here is one T cell receptor beta chain. The source of the sample is a study of blood T cell repertoires in COVID-19. Authors' data handling: Using reference gene primer amplification, nucleated cell counts were estimated. The protocol was immunoSEQ multiplex PCR, while the TCRdb copy is restricted to in-frame clones and leaves out a portion. For V, J and clone size, that table is used; D and trimming come from the DNA. The table records 90,000 to 100,000 clones, about 90% of them present only once. CDR1 and CDR2 (germline): SNHLY, FYNNEI. V lost 7 bases and J lost 3; bases outside the gene matches: 1. This CDR3 has 13 residues.

This rearrangement joins TRBV2 to TRBJ2-1, with 9 bases fitting TRBD2. The specimen was peripheral blood. This clonotype originated in a man aged 65 to 79 with acute or convalescent COVID-19. CDR3 in amino acids: CASKAGGYNEQFF. Here the CDR3 DNA reads TGTGCCAGCAAAGCGGGGGGCTACAATGAGCAGTTCTTC.